What follows are 8 T cell receptor beta chains derived from one specimen sequenced in a study of T cells in localized non-small cell lung cancer. The method was immunoSEQ multiplex PCR; TCRdb's version includes in-frame clones alone and lacks a portion of them. This table has around 3,000 clones, approximately 31% appearing once. The sequences come from lung tumor tissue, collected before any cancer treatment. The origin of the receptors is a female donor older than 55 with stage II squamous cell lung carcinoma.

The rearrangement joins TRBV5-1 to TRBJ2-5, with 10 bases lining up with TRBD1. The V gene end was trimmed by 4 bases and the J gene end by 2 bases; junction bases not matched to a gene: 5. The germline CDR1 and CDR2 sequences are SGHRS and YFSETQ. The CDR3 consists of 15 residues. The CDR3 region is CASSPWDRGQETQYF. The CDR3 region has the DNA TGCGCCAGCAGCCCCTGGGACAGGGGACAAGAGACCCAGTACTTC. Using reference TRBV5-1 and TRBJ2-5 for the parts outside the CDR3, the full variable domain is KAGVTQTPRYLIKTRGQQVTLSCSPISGHRSVSWYQQTPGQGLQFLFEYFSETQRNKGNFPGRFSGRQFSNSRSEMNVSTLELGDSALYLCASSPWDRGQETQYFGPGTRLLVL.

The chain combines TRBV6-8 with TRBJ1-6; D unresolved. Deletions cut 0 bases from V and 7 bases from J, with 4 bases between. This CDR3 spans 13 amino acids. Germline V gene data show CDR1 as MNHGY and CDR2 as SAAAGT. The CDR3 bases are TGTGCCAGCAGTTACTCCTGGAATTCACCCCTCCACTTT. It specifies CASSYSWNSPLHF.

Sample share makes this clone medium-sized. The J gene is TRBJ1-6, the V gene TRBV28, with 8 positions matching TRBD1. CDR1 MDHEN and CDR2 SYDVKM come from the germline V gene. Germline trimming cut 7 bases from V and 2 bases from J; bases unmatched to any gene: 4. The CDR3 consists of 15 residues. The CDR3 DNA follows: TGTGCCAGCACCCCAGGGGGCCCCTATAATTCACCCCTCCACTTT. Translated, it gives CASTPGGPYNSPLHF.

This clone was seen only a few times. The chain couples TRBV30 to TRBJ1-1; D is undetermined. Germline CDR1 and CDR2: GTSNPN and SVGIG (reference sequence). The CDR3 runs 13 residues. Trimming took 2 bases from V and 0 from J, leaving 7 bases between them. This CDR3 reads CAWSPTMNTEAFF. The CDR3 DNA reads as TGTGCCTGGAGTCCCACTATGAACACTGAAGCTTTCTTT.

The chain recombines TRBV5-1 with TRBJ1-1, with D tentatively TRBD1 (5 bases). Trimming cost V 4 bases and J 4 bases, with 14 bases left between them. CDR1 SGHRS and CDR2 YFSETQ come from the germline V gene. The CDR3 contains 14 residues. CDR3 amino acids: CASSQAGGVTEAFF. The CDR3 DNA reads as TGCGCCAGCAGCCAAGCTGGGGGGGTCACTGAAGCTTTCTTT.

This clone is judged medium-sized. This chain links TRBV11-3 with TRBJ2-5; tentative D call: TRBD1 (6 bases). The V and J ends lost 5 bases and 4 bases respectively, with 14 bases between them. The CDR3 runs to 14 residues. In germline, CDR1 is SGHNT, CDR2 YENEEA. The CDR3 sequence is CASSPTGSGETQYF. The CDR3 DNA follows: TGTGCCAGCAGCCCCACAGGGTCGGGAGAGACCCAGTACTTC.

This clone showed up just once. The chain has TRBV14 and TRBJ1-1; 8 bases are shared with TRBD1. Per the germline V gene, CDR1 is SGHDN and CDR2 is FVKESK. Trimming at V came to 1 base and at J to 1 base, leaving 5 bases not matched to a gene. The CDR3 runs to 16 residues. This chain's CDR3 is CASSQVRGLKNTEAFF. CDR3 bases: TGTGCCAGCAGCCAAGTCAGGGGGCTAAAGAACACTGAAGCTTTCTTT.

This clone was detected only a few times. J is TRBJ1-5 and V is TRBV6-8; the D is unclear. This CDR3 is built from 16 residues. In germline, CDR1 is MNHGY, CDR2 SAAAGT. Deletions cut 7 bases from V and 3 bases from J, with 19 bases between. CDR3 in amino acids: CASTRTHHGLNQPQHF. As DNA, the CDR3 is TGTGCCAGCACCCGGACTCACCACGGTCTCAATCAGCCCCAGCATTTT.